This TCR beta chain emerged from a study of CD8 T cells in ankylosing spondylitis. This clonotype was observed many times. Its antigen is currently unknown. The CDR3 runs to 18 residues. V lost 0 bases to trimming and J lost 0 bases; unmatched junction nucleotides: 10. CDR1 is DFQATT and CDR2 is SNEGSKA in the germline V gene (reference sequence). General study results and limits: Typical of ankylosing spondylitis blood, it appeared, was a TCR beta motif of under 10 highly homologous variants. The authors reported significant enrichment of disease-linked clones in matched ankylosing spondylitis synovial fluid. Several of the motif variants were reported before in synovial fluid and blood from reactive arthritis.

TCRdb reprocessed the 5' RACE reads with MiXCR, giving one entry per CDR3 protein. The data contain about 160,000 distinct CDR3 sequences, 15% to 20% of them singletons. Sequencing was done on a sample of blood, either unsorted or a sorted T cell fraction (not recorded which). The chain joins TRBV20-1 to TRBJ2-2, with 7 bases fitting TRBD2. This receptor was obtained from a male donor with ankylosing spondylitis or in good health (not recorded which). CDR3 amino acids: CSARDSKTSRSNTGELFF. CDR3 bases: TGCAGTGCTAGAGATTCCAAGACTAGCAGATCGAACACCGGGGAGCTGTTTTTT.